This T cell receptor beta chain appears in the sequencing data of a study of blood T cell repertoires in COVID-19. Participants' reported clinical history set cohort assignment. Profiled with immunoSEQ multiplex PCR; TCRdb holds only in-frame clones, not every one. The sample records around 250,000 clones, more than 65% being singletons. The CDR3 contains 16 residues. Trimming cost V 3 bases and J 6 bases; bases outside gene matches: 11. Germline-derived CDR1 and CDR2 are SGHTA and FQGNSA. Sample: PBMCs or T cells enriched from blood (not recorded which). The clonotype comes from a man aged 50 or older who had recovered from COVID-19. J is TRBJ2-1 and V is TRBV7-2; the match to TRBD1 covers 7 bases. The CDR3 nucleotides read TGTGCCAGCAGCTTGCCTAGAGGGGGCGCGGGCAATGAGCAGTTCTTC. Protein sequence: CASSLPRGGAGNEQFF.